The source of this T cell receptor (beta chain) is a study of T cell responses to AZD1222 COVID-19 vaccine (dated by TCRdb to the early 2020s). At the level of the whole study: A total of 230 or so trial participants underwent TCR sequencing, of whom some 210 received two doses of AZD1222 and approximately 25 received two doses of the MenACWY control vaccine. Trial participants were enrolled into age subgroups of 18-55, 56-69 and 70-plus years, which contained approximately 150, 28 and 58 TCR-sequenced participants, respectively. Points the paper makes about the study in general: Nearly half of unique spike-specific TCRs reportedly recognized epitopes outside regions mutated in the B.1.351 and B.1.1.7 variants. In the small 56-69-year group, the increase in depth fell short of significance, most likely because of low power. Most participants were white British and females outnumbered males, and the authors suggested that clonal diversity may have been underestimated. No day 14 peak-response samples were available, so repertoires were characterized only after the peak T cell response. Spike-specific TCR breadth and depth rose significantly after two AZD1222 doses compared with day 0 and with MenACWY recipients. Conclusions about previously exposed vaccinees are limited because only a handful of AZD1222 recipients were SARS-CoV-2 seropositive at baseline. The vaccine-associated CD4 TCRs covered the entire spike protein, and the dominant responses fell in regions 160-218 and 743-854.

V gives up 7 bases and J gives up 4 bases, and the segment between their germline ends measures 11 bases. Looking up the germline V gene yields CDR1 MDHEN and CDR2 SYDVKM. Reading from cysteine to phenylalanine, the CDR3 counts 12 amino acids. Just CDR3 DNA is preserved here, 36 bases in frame from base 1. The time point label, read with the paper, signifies: about 28 days (+/-7) after the second vaccine dose. Because spike-specific TCR depth and breadth did not differ between the two schedules, AZD1222 recipients who got a second dose at roughly 4 weeks were pooled with those who got a second dose at roughly 12 weeks. Samples from vaccinated people were obtained from the UK trials COV001 and COV002, which included a single-blind randomized controlled phase 2/3 trial of AZD1222 (ChAdOx1 nCoV-19) in healthy adults. For TCRbeta chain sequencing, PBMC samples were collected from trial participants at day 0 and at day 28 after the second dose.

Only one count was recorded for this clone. The antigen this receptor binds is unknown. Base-call qualities are not available, and no considerably larger clone is one nucleotide away. The CDR3 regions of human TCRbeta chains were analyzed by immunosequencing. The source study handled its data this way. Repertoire TCRs were checked for matches against a reference library of SARS-CoV-2-specific TCRs that had been generated using the MIRA antigen-specificity platform. Breadth was defined as the fraction of unique TCRs that were SARS-CoV-2-associated, and depth was defined as the fraction of total T cells that were SARS-CoV-2-associated. Using the MIRA data, each spike-specific TCR was assigned both to the spike region to which the TCR was reactive and to a CD4 or CD8 class. Log10-transformed breadth and depth values were compared by one-way ANOVA with Sidak's multiple comparisons tests. Sourced from immuneACCESS, this table was stored by TCRdb with only in-frame sequences that have V and J called. A share of the clones is absent; for the studies checked, an unresolved V gene accounts for under half, and the remainder has no known explanation. Clone size and V and J calls were adopted from that table, with D and trimming inferred from the DNA. This sample lists approximately 300,000 clones; around 93% were detected once. The ten largest clonotypes hold about 0.5% of the sample.

The sequencing used peripheral blood, collected 28 days after the second AZD1222 dose. The rearranged chain carries TRBV28 and TRBJ2-7; the D gene is not confidently resolved. This sequence was found in an adult who received the AZD1222 COVID-19 vaccine. The bases are TGTGCCAGCACGAGCACCACATACGAGCAGTACTTC. It translates as CASTSTTYEQYF.